This TCR beta chain was identified during a study of Graves' ophthalmopathy and Graves' hyperthyroidism listed by TCRdb under 2018. Some background on the complete study: Peripheral blood was collected at initial diagnosis, prior to any treatment. In total, 120 to 150 blood samples were TCR-sequenced: around 42 ophthalmopathy, under 80 hyperthyroidism and about 17 hyperthyroidism-to-ophthalmopathy patients. To explore V-J signatures that distinguish ophthalmopathy from hyperthyroidism, a discovery set of 100 patients was enrolled, made up of around 44 with ophthalmopathy and under 65 with stable hyperthyroidism. To tell Graves' ophthalmopathy apart from Graves' hyperthyroidism, and to predict which patients would progress to ophthalmopathy, the study relied on TCR beta repertoire signatures. For independent validation, a separate cohort was made up of roughly 19 hyperthyroidism patients plus 17 patients who later progressed from hyperthyroidism to ophthalmopathy. The approximately 90 discovery patients were randomly split 7:3 into training and test sets. In over 5 hyperthyroidism patients, the T-cell repertoire of thyroid tissue was compared with the T-cell repertoire of blood. Following sample collection, hyperthyroidism patients were given methimazole at a starting dose of 30 mg daily, and ophthalmopathy patients were given high-dose intravenous methylprednisolone.

V is shortened by 7 bases, J by 0 bases, and the region joining them spans 13 bases. According to the germline V gene, CDR1 reads MDHEN and CDR2 reads SYDVKM. The CDR3 holds 15 amino acids from the cysteine to the phenylalanine. Only CDR3 DNA remains: 45 bases, in frame from the first base. For repertoire sequencing, TCR beta CDR3 regions were amplified from RNA transcripts. The first round of RT-PCR was done with HTBI primers and the Qiagen OneStep RT-PCR kit, and was followed by a second round of multiplex PCR, then size selection and purification. The libraries underwent paired-end sequencing with 100 bp reads on an Illumina HiSeq2000. In the paper's pipeline: SOAPnuke was used to process the reads, throwing out any read that had adapters, had uncalled bases, had a mean Phred below 15, or lacked an exact constant-primer or identifier match. COPE v1.2.5 was used to merge the high-quality paired reads. Each unique nucleotide sequence was defined as a clonotype, and clonotypes were aligned to IMGT TRB V, D and J references with MiTCR v1.1. Analysis was restricted to V-J combinations with a frequency above 0.0001, which covered about 99% of repertoires. For each V-J combination, a TCR clonal expansion and chaos score was defined as the ratio of F50 clonal expansion to chaos observed in the TCRdist matrix. Features were reduced by Welch's t-statistics and random forest to over 10 V-J combinations, which fed a naive Bayes classifier. Thyroid-blood repertoire similarity was quantified with the Morisita-Horn index. TCRdb reran the public reads through fastp at Q25 and MiXCR, keeping productive beta chains. Every entry covers one CDR3 protein and lists the most common genes and DNA from its rows. TCRdb assigned the V and J calls; the authors' analysis was not used. The sample table holds hundreds of thousands of distinct CDR3 sequences, of which approximately 21% were seen once. More than 5.5% of the sample is in the top ten clones.

This clonotype was seen repeatedly, ten times or more. What this receptor recognizes is not known. No clone much larger than this one lies a single base away; base qualities are absent. Stable hyperthyroidism was defined as no progression to ophthalmopathy within 18 months of follow-up. Patients with hyperthyroidism were aged 18 to 65 years, had been newly diagnosed, and had a disease duration of less than 2 months. Patients were excluded if they had other autoimmune diseases, uncontrolled infections, pregnancy or lactation. Diagnosis relied on clinical symptoms, serum thyroxine, TRAb, thyroid ultrasound and orbital computed tomography. PBMCs were isolated from about 10 ml of fresh peripheral blood by Ficoll-Paque density gradient centrifugation. Total RNA was extracted using Trizol reagent, and RNA quality was checked on an Agilent 2100 Bioanalyzer. The paper's findings and limits, for the study overall: Ophthalmopathy was separated from stable hyperthyroidism by the 13-signature model with about 90% sensitivity and roughly 83% specificity in cross-validation and with 80%/75% in the test set. Among expanded thyroid clonotypes with frequency above 0.001, most also showed up in blood, which suggests that blood repertoires may reflect the thyroid immune response. In validation, the model predicted ophthalmopathy progression with 70.59% sensitivity and approximately 75% specificity; around twelve predicted patients were CT-confirmed with GO in a median of approximately six months. Sample size was not statistically predetermined, and group allocation was not concealed from the investigators.

This TCR was sampled from a woman under 30 with stable Graves' hyperthyroidism. Some clones in this sample may be carry-over from other donors' samples. Donor details come from another sample of the same person, matched by shared clones. The sequencing input was peripheral blood. The chain is assembled from TRBV28 and TRBJ1-5, with a weak D call of TRBD1 (6 bases match). The DNA sequence reads TGTGCCAGCACCGGGACAACCGATAGCAATCAGCCCCAGCATTTT. This is translated as CASTGTTDSNQPQHF.